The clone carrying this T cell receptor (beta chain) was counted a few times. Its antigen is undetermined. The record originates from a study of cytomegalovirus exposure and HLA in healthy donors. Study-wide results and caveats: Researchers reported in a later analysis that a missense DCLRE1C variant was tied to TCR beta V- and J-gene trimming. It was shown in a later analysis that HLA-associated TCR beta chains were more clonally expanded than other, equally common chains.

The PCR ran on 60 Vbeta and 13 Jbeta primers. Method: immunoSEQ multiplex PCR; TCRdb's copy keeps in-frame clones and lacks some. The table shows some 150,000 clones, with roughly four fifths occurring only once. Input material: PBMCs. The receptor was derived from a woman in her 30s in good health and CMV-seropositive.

CDR3 coding DNA: TGTGCCAGCAGCCCGTCCGGACAGGGCTACGAGCAGTACTTC. Its translation is CASSPSGQGYEQYF. The rearrangement uses TRBV11-3 and TRBJ2-7; 8 nucleotides line up with TRBD1. Per germline, CDR1 SGHNT and CDR2 YENEEA. Trimming cost V 5 bases and J 3 bases; bases outside gene matches: 6. This CDR3 is built from 14 residues. Complete variable domain (other parts from reference TRBV11-3 and TRBJ2-7): EAGVVQSPRYKIIEKKQPVAFWCNPISGHNTLYWYLQNLGQGPELLIRYENEEAVDDSQLPKDRFSAERLKGVDSTLKIQPAELGDSAVYLCASSPSGQGYEQYFGPGTRLTVT.